Sample share makes the clone carrying this TCR beta chain medium-sized. Its target is unknown. This entry belongs to a study of T cell clonotyping in hematopoietic cell transplantation. Study-level points and caveats: Pathologically expanded recipient clonotypes increased progressively from day 30 to day 180 as diversity fell.

TCRdb keeps only in-frame clones here, not all; method: immunoSEQ multiplex PCR. This table holds 10,000 to 15,000 clones, about 79% found once. The CDR3 contains 14 residues. V was clipped by 6 bases and J by 7 bases, with 15 bases between them. Looked up from germline, CDR1 is ENHRY and CDR2 is SYGVKD. The gene calls are TRBV10-3 and TRBJ1-4, with D possibly TRBD1 on 6 matching bases. This receptor was obtained from a female patient in her 40s who had an allogeneic stem cell transplant from a related donor, so T cells may come from the graft donor. Some clones in this sample may be carry-over from other donors' samples. The specimen comprised PBMCs, sampled 100 days after allogeneic stem cell transplant. The CDR3 loop is CAIREEGQGEKLFF. The CDR3, as DNA: TGTGCCATCAGAGAAGAGGGACAAGGTGAAAAACTGTTTTTT.